These T cell receptor beta chains were read from a single sample in a study of blood T cell repertoires in COVID-19. Generated by immunoSEQ multiplex PCR, the TCRdb table keeps only in-frame clones and is missing some. The sample lists about 330,000 clones; approximately 85% were seen once. Sequences were obtained from peripheral blood. The receptors shown here come from a human donor in a cohort sampled during active COVID-19. Each CDR3 is given with its conserved first and last residue. The order of the fields is J gene, CDR3 length, D gene, V gene, clone size, CDR3 protein, CDR3 DNA. D genes are given only for firm matches. Clone size, where shown, is once, few, many, or a class for clones that have expanded.

>TRBJ2-7|15|NA|TRBV3-1/TRBV3-2|few
CASSQIKGVYDEQYF
TGTGCCAGCAGCCAAATAAAGGGGGTTTACGACGAGCAGTACTTC
>TRBJ1-1|13|TRBD1|TRBV5-1|NA
CASSRTGVGESFF
TGCGCCAGCAGCAGGACAGGGGTGGGTGAATCTTTCTTT
>TRBJ2-2|16|NA|TRBV24-1|NA
CATSDLRGTNSGELFF
TGTGCCACCAGTGATTTAAGGGGGACAAATTCCGGGGAGCTGTTTTTT
>TRBJ1-2|11|TRBD1|TRBV7-2|NA
CASSFDRGRYF
TGTGCCAGCAGCTTTGACAGGGGGCGATACTTC
>TRBJ2-3|14|NA|TRBV18|NA
CASSPGLITDTQYF
TGTGCCAGCTCACCAGGGCTGATCACAGATACGCAGTATTTT
>TRBJ1-2|13|NA|TRBV19|NA
CASSWQGYEGYTF
TGTGCCAGTAGTTGGCAGGGATATGAAGGCTACACCTTC
>TRBJ2-5|15|NA|TRBV5-7|NA
CASSLPPGDQETQYF
TGTGCCAGCAGCTTGCCCCCGGGGGACCAAGAGACCCAGTACTTC
>TRBJ1-6|16|NA|TRBV2|NA
CASSEGVAGPNSPLHF
TGTGCCAGCAGTGAAGGAGTCGCGGGGCCCAATTCACCCCTCCACTTT
>TRBJ2-6|15|NA|TRBV3-1/TRBV3-2|NA
CASSRLTGGANVLTF
TGTGCCAGCAGCCGCCTGACGGGTGGGGCCAACGTCCTGACTTTC
>TRBJ2-2|11|NA|TRBV14|NA
CASSHLGELFF
TGTGCCAGCAGCCATCTGGGGGAGCTGTTTTTT
>TRBJ1-1|13|NA|TRBV3-1/TRBV3-2|NA
CASSYRVGAEAFF
TGTGCCAGCAGCTACAGGGTCGGGGCTGAAGCTTTCTTT
>TRBJ2-7|12|NA|TRBV24-1|NA
CATSGAGAEQYF
TGTGCCACCAGTGGGGCAGGTGCCGAGCAGTACTTC
>TRBJ2-6|20|TRBD2|TRBV5-1|NA
CASSLVPTSGGPSGANVLTF
TGCGCCAGCAGCTTGGTGCCGACTAGCGGGGGACCCTCTGGGGCCAACGTCCTGACTTTC
>TRBJ1-6|14|TRBD1|TRBV25-1|NA
CASSHDRGDSPLHF
TGTGCCAGCAGTCATGACAGGGGTGATTCACCCCTCCACTTT
>TRBJ2-3|16|NA|TRBV3-1/TRBV3-2|many
CASSGRRRSSTDTQYF
TGTGCCAGCAGTGGGAGGAGGCGGAGTAGCACAGATACGCAGTATTTT
>TRBJ2-7|11|NA|TRBV30|NA
CAWSSRYEQYF
TGTGCCTGGAGCTCCAGGTACGAGCAGTACTTC
>TRBJ1-2|15|NA|TRBV9|NA
CASSVAPGVGYGYTF
TGTGCCAGCAGCGTAGCTCCAGGGGTTGGCTATGGCTACACCTTC
>TRBJ2-4|17|TRBD1|TRBV18|NA
CASSPRTGDYDKNIQYF
TGTGCCAGCTCACCAAGGACAGGGGATTATGACAAAAACATTCAGTACTTC
>TRBJ2-7|15|NA|TRBV9|NA
CASSPRGAASYEQYF
TGTGCCAGCAGCCCAAGGGGTGCCGCCTCCTACGAGCAGTACTTC
>TRBJ2-2|18|TRBD2|TRBV24-1|once
CATSDPNSGGRGTGELFF
TGTGCCACCAGTGATCCGAATAGCGGGGGGCGTGGCACCGGGGAGCTGTTTTTT
>TRBJ2-2|16|NA|TRBV7-9|NA
CASSNRYRVLRGELFF
TGTGCCAGCAGCAACCGTTACAGAGTTCTAAGAGGGGAGCTGTTTTTT
>TRBJ2-3|15|TRBD1|TRBV5-1|once
CASRVTGESTDTQYF
TGCGCCAGCAGGGTGACAGGGGAAAGCACAGATACGCAGTATTTT
>TRBJ1-1|15|NA|TRBV28|NA
CASSSYPDSNTEAFF
TGTGCCAGCAGTTCCTACCCCGATTCAAACACTGAAGCTTTCTTT
>TRBJ1-2|13|NA|TRBV7-8|NA
CASSSDSRLGYTF
TGTGCCAGCAGCTCCGACAGTCGTTTGGGCTACACCTTC
>TRBJ2-3|14|NA|TRBV10-3|NA
CAISESRVQDTQYF
TGTGCCATCAGTGAGTCGAGGGTCCAGGATACGCAGTATTTT
>TRBJ1-6|12|NA|TRBV7-9|NA
CASSPRDSPLHF
TGTGCCAGCAGCCCCCGGGATTCACCCCTCCACTTT
>TRBJ2-7|11|NA|TRBV30|NA
CAGSSFYEQYF
TGTGCCGGGAGTTCCTTCTACGAGCAGTACTTC
>TRBJ1-2|15|TRBD1|TRBV10-3|once
CAISEGTGPFYGYTF
TGTGCCATCAGTGAAGGGACAGGTCCTTTCTATGGCTACACCTTC
>TRBJ1-1|13|NA|TRBV5-4|NA
CASSLVPGTEAFF
TGTGCCAGCAGCTTGGTCCCAGGGACTGAAGCTTTCTTT
>TRBJ1-2|13|TRBD1|TRBV29-1|NA
CSVGATGGYGYTF
TGCAGCGTTGGGGCGACAGGGGGGTATGGCTACACCTTC
>TRBJ2-3|17|TRBD1|TRBV5-1|once
CASSLKPGQGATDTQYF
TGCGCCAGCAGCTTGAAACCGGGACAGGGGGCTACAGATACGCAGTATTTT
>TRBJ2-3|12|NA|TRBV14|NA
CASSLTGHTQYF
TGTGCCAGCAGCCTAACAGGACATACGCAGTATTTT